This T cell receptor (beta chain) was documented in a study of cytomegalovirus exposure and HLA in healthy donors. General study findings and limits: The study designated 164 TCR beta chains cytomegalovirus-associated. About 87% or about 30% of the time was how often most TCR beta V segments were productive, according to an earlier analysis. Researchers reported in a later analysis that a missense DCLRE1C variant was tied to TCR beta V- and J-gene trimming. Rates of TCR association differed by HLA locus in a later analysis, with DRB1 highest and HLA-C lowest.

Details on this clone: Its antigen is unknown.

With 60 Vbeta and 13 Jbeta primers, the PCR was carried out. Some clones are missing from TCRdb's copy, which holds only in-frame ones; the method was immunoSEQ multiplex PCR. Among about 180,000 clones listed, roughly 85% were seen once. Trimming cost V 3 bases and J 3 bases, with 11 bases left between them. The germline V gene encodes CDR1 LNHDA and CDR2 SQIVND (reference sequence). The CDR3 consists of 14 residues. V gene TRBV19 combines with J gene TRBJ1-1; a possible D gene is TRBD1 (5 bases). The source is a man aged 25-45 years in good health and CMV-seronegative. Material: PBMCs. This CDR3 is CASSIGASYTEAFF. The CDR3 DNA follows: TGTGCCAGTAGTATTGGGGCCAGCTACACTGAAGCTTTCTTT.